The next 15 T cell receptor beta chains were all read from a single sample in a study of T cells in Graves' hyperthyroidism and ophthalmopathy. Amplified regions were TCR beta CDR3 sequences from RNA transcripts. An initial round of RT-PCR targeting the TCR CDR3 relied on the HTBI primer set. One entry per CDR3 protein results from TCRdb running MiXCR on the multiplex PCR reads. The table has about 500,000 distinct CDR3 sequences, approximately 15% seen once. Sequences were obtained from blood. All receptors derive from a young woman with Graves' hyperthyroidism.

At least ten counts were recorded for this clonotype. The V gene is TRBV6-1, the J gene TRBJ2-7; tentatively, D is TRBD1 or TRBD2 (6 bases each). CDR1 and CDR2 (germline): MNHNS, SASEGT. Trimming left V 2 bases short and J 3 bases short, with 17 bases between. The length of the CDR3 is 16 residues. CDR3 loop: CASSEKAWGAVYEQYF. The CDR3 DNA follows: TGTGCCAGCAGTGAAAAGGCTTGGGGGGCGGTCTACGAGCAGTACTTC.

This clonotype was recorded many times. The genes are TRBV28 and TRBJ2-7; D perhaps matches TRBD1 (5 bases). This CDR3 comprises 12 residues. Germline loops: CDR1 MDHEN, CDR2 SYDVKM. Trimming left V 6 bases short and J 6 bases short, with 12 bases between. CDR3 amino acids: CASRNQGFEQYF. The CDR3 nucleotides read TGTGCCAGCAGAAACCAGGGTTTCGAGCAGTACTTC.

There are many counts of this clonotype. This chain links TRBV27 with TRBJ2-3; no definite D call. The CDR3 runs 13 residues. Between the trimmed V and J ends, which lost 9 bases and 5 bases, there was a span of 15 bases. Germline V gene sequence: CDR1 MNHEY, CDR2 SMNVEV (reference sequence). CDR3: CASRRSLRDTQYF. CDR3 DNA: TGTGCCAGTCGTCGGTCATTACGAGATACGCAGTATTTT.

As concerns this clonotype: This may stem from a read error, because a much larger clone lies one nucleotide away. The chain links TRBV24-1 to TRBJ1-2; 8 bases are shared with TRBD1. J gave up 6 bases and V 3 bases, and 2 bases lay outside the gene matches. The CDR3 length is 13 residues. Germline CDR1 reads KGHDR; CDR2 reads SFDVKD. The chain's CDR3 is CATSDGQGHGYTF. In DNA form, the CDR3 reads TGTGCCACCAGTGATGGACAGGGCCATGGCTACACCTTC.

This rearrangement joins TRBV7-9 to TRBJ2-2; 8 bases align to TRBD1. The J segment lost 4 bases and the V segment lost 6 bases, leaving 7 bases of the junction unmatched. The CDR3 is 15 amino acids. Germline-derived CDR1 and CDR2 are SEHNR and FQNEAQ (reference sequence). CDR3 in DNA: TGTGCCAGCAGTTCCGGGACAGGTACCACCGGGGAGCTGTTTTTT. It codes for CASSSGTGTTGELFF.

This chain joins TRBV7-2 and TRBJ2-5; TRBD2 matches 9 bases. Germline loops: CDR1 SGHTA, CDR2 FQGNSA. The CDR3 is made up of 16 amino acids. V was clipped by 1 base and J by 6 bases; unmatched bases: 9. As DNA, the CDR3 is TGTGCCAGCAGCTTAGGGGTAGCGGGAGTCGGAAAGACCCAGTACTTC. Translation gives CASSLGVAGVGKTQYF.

This clonotype was recorded at least ten times. The rearrangement joins TRBV28 to TRBJ2-7, with 10 bases fitting TRBD2. The length of the CDR3 is 11 residues. Germline values: CDR1 MDHEN, CDR2 SYDVKM. V was clipped by 5 bases and J by 9 bases; unmatched bases: 1. The CDR3 reads CASSRTSGQYF. CDR3 nucleotides: TGTGCCAGCAGTAGGACTAGCGGGCAGTACTTC.

There are many counts of this clonotype. The genes are TRBV20-1 and TRBJ1-2; D gene unclear. The germline V gene encodes CDR1 DFQATT and CDR2 SNEGSKA (reference sequence). Trimming took off 4 bases at V and 4 bases at J, with 10 bases between the two ends. The CDR3 extends over 12 amino acids. The CDR3 nucleotides read TGCAGTGCTAAGAAGGATTTCTATGGCTACACCTTC. Translating it yields CSAKKDFYGYTF.

This clonotype was counted many times. The chain recombines TRBV18 with TRBJ2-3, with D unresolved. Trimming took off 2 bases at V and 4 bases at J, with 4 bases between the two ends. Germline CDR1 KGHSH, CDR2 LQKENI. This CDR3 spans 12 amino acids. Here the CDR3 reads CASSPDPDTQYF. In DNA form, the CDR3 reads TGTGCCAGCTCACCAGATCCAGATACGCAGTATTTT.

This clonotype was found a few times. This rearrangement joins TRBV18 to TRBJ1-4; D not resolved. Trimming took off 4 bases at V and 5 bases at J, with 14 bases between the two ends. CDR1 KGHSH and CDR2 LQKENI come from the germline V gene. This CDR3 spans 15 amino acids. CDR3 sequence: CASSLDRTVNEKLFF. CDR3 DNA sequence: TGTGCCAGCTCACTGGATCGGACGGTAAATGAAAAACTGTTTTTT.

This clonotype was picked up many times. The gene calls are TRBV6-2 or TRBV6-3 and TRBJ2-7; 9 positions match TRBD1. This CDR3 spans 13 amino acids. Germline loops: CDR1 MNHEY, CDR2 SVGEGT. Trimming cost V 8 bases and J 5 bases; bases outside gene matches: 7. Here the CDR3 reads CASVRDRVDEQYF. The DNA for the CDR3 is TGTGCCAGCGTCCGGGACAGGGTGGACGAGCAGTACTTC.

This clonotype has only a few counts. V is TRBV2 and J is TRBJ2-2; TRBD1 is a possible D gene (6 bases). This CDR3 spans 15 amino acids. V was shortened by 5 bases and J by 2 bases, with 12 bases between the two germline ends. Germline lookup yields CDR1 SNHLY and CDR2 FYNNEI. CDR3 bases: TGTGCCAGCAGTATACAGGGCCCTAACACCGGGGAGCTGTTTTTT. This gives the protein CASSIQGPNTGELFF.

This clonotype has a count of ten or more. V usage is TRBV7-2 and J usage is TRBJ2-1; 8 bases agree with TRBD2. J gave up 10 bases and V 5 bases, and 7 bases lay outside the gene matches. Germline CDR1 SGHTA, CDR2 FQGNSA. The CDR3 extends over 13 amino acids. CDR3 DNA: TGTGCCAGCAGCGGCGGACTAGCACGGGAGCAGTTCTTC. It encodes CASSGGLAREQFF.

Many counts were recorded for this clonotype. J is TRBJ2-7 and V is TRBV5-1; D gene unclear. Trimming removed 0 bases at V and 2 bases at J, with 12 bases between. Germline CDR1 and CDR2: SGHRS and YFSETQ. The CDR3 runs 15 residues. In nucleotides, the CDR3 is TGCGCCAGCAGCTTGGCCGGGTTATTGGCCTACGAGCAGTACTTC. Translation gives CASSLAGLLAYEQYF.

This clonotype was seen ten or more times. J is TRBJ1-2 and V is TRBV28; D ambiguous. CDR1 is MDHEN, CDR2 SYDVKM, per germline. The V end was cut by 7 bases, the J end by 7 bases, with 16 bases between. The CDR3 is made up of 13 amino acids. The CDR3 is CASTEQGLSGYTF. CDR3 coding DNA: TGTGCCAGCACTGAGCAAGGTCTTTCTGGCTACACCTTC.